These T cell receptor beta chains were read from a single sample in a study of human T cells and chemical hapten exposure. TCRdb recomputed calls from the RACE reads with MiXCR, one row per CDR3 protein. Of about 73,000 distinct CDR3 sequences in the sample, about 8.5% were seen once. The sample consisted of whole blood, taken in connection with sensitization to the hapten diphenylcyclopropenone (DPC). These receptors all stem from a woman in her fifties or sixties with alopecia areata. Some clones in this sample may be carry-over from other donors' samples. The CDR3 runs from the conserved cysteine through the conserved F or W. D genes are given only for firm matches. A row's size may be missing; if present it is once, few, many or a size class.

>TRBV20-1|NA|TRBJ2-2|NA
CSASGTERSGSNTGELFF
TGCAGTGCTAGTGGGACCGAGCGATCGGGGTCGAACACCGGGGAGCTGTTTTTT
>TRBV4-1|TRBD1|TRBJ1-4|few
CASRTGGPTNEKLFF
TGCGCCAGTCGGACAGGGGGCCCTACTAATGAAAAACTGTTTTTT
>TRBV3-1|TRBD2|TRBJ2-3|few
CASTLAGGGLTDTQYF
TGTGCCAGCACCCTAGCGGGGGGCGGCCTCACAGATACGCAGTATTTT
>TRBV29-1|NA|TRBJ1-2|NA
CSVIVLRGGYGYTF
TGCAGCGTGATAGTCCTGAGGGGGGGCTATGGCTACACCTTC
>TRBV5-6|NA|TRBJ2-2|many
CASLKGLGGNTGELFF
TGTGCCAGCTTGAAAGGTCTGGGGGGGAACACCGGGGAGCTGTTTTTT
>TRBV7-2|TRBD2|TRBJ2-5|NA
CASSPGGEPETQYF
TGTGCCAGCAGCCCGGGGGGGGAGCCAGAGACCCAGTACTTC
>TRBV7-8|NA|TRBJ1-1|many
CASHVGTKEAEAFF
TGTGCCAGCCATGTGGGGACAAAGGAGGCTGAAGCTTTCTTT
>TRBV20-1|NA|TRBJ1-4|NA
CSARDQGTEKLFF
TGCAGTGCTAGAGATCAGGGGACTGAAAAACTGTTTTTT
>TRBV2|NA|TRBJ2-3|NA
CASSETDLQTSTDTQYF
TGTGCCAGCAGTGAAACGGACCTACAGACCTCCACAGATACGCAGTATTTT
>TRBV25-1|NA|TRBJ1-4|few
CASIFGGAGEKLFF
TGTGCCAGCATCTTCGGGGGGGCGGGCGAAAAACTGTTTTTT
>TRBV5-4|NA|TRBJ2-6|NA
CASSPQAAGANVLTF
TGTGCCAGCAGCCCTCAGGCTGCTGGGGCCAACGTCCTGACTTTC
>TRBV9|NA|TRBJ1-1|many
CASSVVRWNTEAFF
TGTGCCAGCAGCGTAGTGAGGTGGAACACTGAAGCTTTCTTT
>TRBV5-1|TRBD2|TRBJ2-3|NA
CASSQASGGRTDTQYF
TGCGCCAGCAGCCAGGCTAGCGGGGGGCGTACAGATACGCAGTATTTT
>TRBV12-3/TRBV12-4|TRBD1|TRBJ2-3|NA
CASSLTGAADTQYF
TGTGCCAGCAGTCTCACAGGGGCGGCAGATACGCAGTATTTT
>TRBV7-9|NA|TRBJ1-2|NA
CASSPATGTAYGYTF
TGTGCCAGCAGCCCCGCTACCGGGACGGCATATGGCTACACCTTC
>TRBV15|NA|TRBJ2-3|NA
CAIAVDFTDTQYF
TGTGCCATCGCAGTAGACTTCACAGATACGCAGTATTTT
>TRBV11-2|NA|TRBJ2-1|NA
CASSSYRDYEQFF
TGTGCCAGCAGCTCCTACAGGGATTATGAGCAGTTCTTC
>TRBV12-3/TRBV12-4|TRBD1|TRBJ1-6|NA
CASSVGQSNSPLHF
TGTGCCAGCAGTGTGGGACAGTCTAATTCACCCCTCCACTTT
>TRBV12-3/TRBV12-4|NA|TRBJ1-2|NA
CASSSRLGYTF
TGTGCCAGCAGTTCCAGGTTGGGCTACACCTTC
>TRBV12-3/TRBV12-4|NA|TRBJ2-7|NA
CASSLWDSSSYEQYF
TGTGCCAGCAGTTTGTGGGACTCCTCGTCCTACGAGCAGTACTTC
>TRBV2|NA|TRBJ2-3|NA
CASSEASASTDTQYF
TGTGCCAGCAGTGAAGCTAGCGCGTCCACAGATACGCAGTATTTT
>TRBV2|NA|TRBJ1-1|NA
CASHYGGNTEAFF
TGTGCCAGCCATTATGGGGGAAACACTGAAGCTTTCTTT
>TRBV6-2/TRBV6-3|TRBD1|TRBJ2-1|NA
CASSWGQGLTEQFF
TGTGCCAGCAGCTGGGGACAGGGGTTGACTGAGCAGTTCTTC
>TRBV28|NA|TRBJ2-1|few
CASSLHRTEPNEQFF
TGTGCCAGCAGTTTACATAGGACAGAGCCCAATGAGCAGTTCTTC
>TRBV14|NA|TRBJ2-3|few
CASSPGPWKSTDTQYF
TGTGCCAGCAGCCCTGGTCCCTGGAAAAGCACAGATACGCAGTATTTT
>TRBV6-1|TRBD1|TRBJ2-1|few
CASSLRQGKYNEQFF
TGTGCCAGCAGTTTACGACAGGGGAAGTACAATGAGCAGTTCTTC
>TRBV6-8|NA|TRBJ2-4|NA
CASSYSIEGDRKAKNIQYF
TGTGCCAGCAGTTACTCGATCGAAGGAGATAGGAAAGCCAAAAACATTCAGTACTTC
>TRBV10-3|TRBD2|TRBJ2-1|NA
CAITLGASGRGGEQFF
TGTGCCATCACCCTGGGCGCTAGCGGGAGGGGCGGGGAGCAGTTCTTC
>TRBV4-3|NA|TRBJ1-1|NA
CASSQGGSEAFF
TGCGCCAGCAGCCAGGGAGGTAGTGAAGCTTTCTTT
>TRBV27|TRBD1|TRBJ1-1|many
CASSWTGVITEAFF
TGTGCCAGCAGCTGGACAGGGGTTATCACTGAAGCTTTCTTT
>TRBV13|TRBD2|TRBJ2-3|NA
CASSPRTSGGPDTQYF
TGTGCCAGCAGCCCAAGGACTAGCGGGGGCCCAGATACGCAGTATTTT
>TRBV6-6|NA|TRBJ2-4|many
CASSTGDTEARLAKNIQYF
TGTGCCAGCAGCACCGGGGACACGGAAGCCCGCCTAGCCAAAAACATTCAGTACTTC
>TRBV10-3|TRBD1|TRBJ1-1|few
CAISALGDRVATEAFF
TGTGCCATCAGTGCTTTGGGGGACAGGGTGGCCACTGAAGCTTTCTTT
>TRBV6-6|TRBD2|TRBJ2-2|many
CASFLGGLFF
TGTGCCAGCTTCTTGGGGGGGTTGTTTTTT
>TRBV6-6|TRBD2|TRBJ2-7|NA
CASSTMVSSGKHEQYF
TGTGCCAGCAGCACCATGGTGTCTAGCGGGAAGCACGAGCAGTACTTC
>TRBV6-1|TRBD1|TRBJ1-5|NA
CASSDYRGDQPQHF
TGTGCCAGCAGTGACTACAGGGGGGATCAGCCCCAGCATTTT
>TRBV14|NA|TRBJ1-1|NA
CASSQDSGAAEAFF
TGTGCCAGCAGCCAAGATTCCGGTGCCGCTGAAGCTTTCTTT
>TRBV9|TRBD2|TRBJ2-2|NA
CASSTGTMNTGELFF
TGTGCCAGCAGCACCGGGACTATGAACACCGGGGAGCTGTTTTTT
>TRBV20-1|TRBD2|TRBJ2-3|few
CSARPGRADTQYF
TGCAGTGCCCGACCGGGGAGGGCAGATACGCAGTATTTT
>TRBV30|TRBD2|TRBJ2-1|few
CAWSPLAGGSLFF
TGTGCCTGGAGTCCACTAGCGGGAGGGTCCCTGTTCTTC
>TRBV28|NA|TRBJ1-5|few
CASSSPGPANNQPQHF
TGTGCCAGCAGCTCCCCCGGACCCGCGAATAATCAGCCCCAGCATTTT
>TRBV2|NA|TRBJ1-2|many
CASRPDSVSYTF
TGTGCCAGCAGGCCGGACAGTGTGAGCTACACCTTC
>TRBV5-1|TRBD1|TRBJ2-7|many
CASSLAGTGYEQYF
TGCGCCAGCAGCTTGGCCGGGACAGGGTACGAGCAGTACTTC
>TRBV29-1|NA|TRBJ2-3|many
CSVVPSAGLTDTQYF
TGCAGCGTTGTTCCTTCCGCAGGACTGACAGATACGCAGTATTTT
>TRBV19|TRBD1|TRBJ2-1|NA
CASSSRTGGPYNEQFF
TGTGCCAGTAGTTCCCGGACAGGGGGCCCCTACAATGAGCAGTTCTTC
>TRBV28|NA|TRBJ2-7|NA
CASSLPTPDEQYF
TGTGCCAGCAGTTTGCCCACGCCGGACGAGCAGTACTTC
>TRBV6-1|NA|TRBJ1-5|few
CASSEGQGNQPQHF
TGTGCCAGCAGTGAAGGGCAGGGGAATCAGCCCCAGCATTTT
>TRBV19|NA|TRBJ2-7|NA
CASQGPIYEQYF
TGTGCCAGTCAGGGTCCTATATACGAGCAGTACTTC
>TRBV6-5|TRBD1|TRBJ1-2|many
CASKFQGAGGYTF
TGTGCCAGCAAGTTTCAGGGGGCCGGTGGCTACACCTTC
>TRBV6-6|NA|TRBJ2-7|NA
CASSYGGNYEQYF
TGTGCCAGCAGTTACGGGGGAAACTACGAGCAGTACTTC
>TRBV5-1|TRBD1|TRBJ1-6|many
CASSRRTGGTILDNSPLHF
TGCGCCAGCAGTCGACGGACAGGGGGAACCATCCTCGATAATTCACCCCTCCACTTT
>TRBV3-1|NA|TRBJ2-3|few
CASSQEILGSADF
TGTGCCAGCAGCCAAGAAATCCTTGGGTCAGCCGATTTT
>TRBV28|TRBD1|TRBJ2-7|NA
CASSRFKGQGSSYEQYF
TGTGCCAGCAGCCGTTTTAAGGGACAGGGCTCCTCCTACGAGCAGTACTTC
>TRBV20-1|NA|TRBJ1-5|few
CSARDLGRGENQPQHF
TGCAGTGCTAGAGATCTGGGACGGGGTGAGAATCAGCCCCAGCATTTT